These 16 T cell receptor beta chains were sequenced from one sample in a study of blood T cell repertoires in COVID-19. Produced via immunoSEQ multiplex PCR; TCRdb's table is partial and in-frame only. The sample consists of roughly 200,000 clones, around 86% of them appearing once. Sample: PBMCs or T cells enriched from blood (not recorded which). These receptors originate from a woman in her 30s who had recovered from COVID-19.

The genes are TRBV3-1 (or the pseudogene TRBV3-2) and TRBJ2-4; 14 bases line up with TRBD2. Trimming took 3 bases from V and 16 from J; bases not matched to a gene: 20. Germline V gives CDR1 LGHDT, CDR2 YNNKEL (reference sequence). The CDR3 extends over 18 amino acids. The CDR3 sequence: CASSHDVAGTSGSTALYF. CDR3 in DNA: TGTGCCAGCAGCCATGATGTAGCCGGGACTAGCGGGAGCACGGCACTTTACTTC.

The gene calls are TRBV4-2 and TRBJ2-6; no firm D call. The CDR3 is made up of 14 amino acids. V lost 0 bases to trimming and J lost 3 bases, with 3 bases between them. Germline V gene lookup returns CDR1 LGHNA and CDR2 YNFKEQ. DNA for the CDR3: TGTGCCAGCAGCCAAGATCTTGGGGCCAACGTCCTGACTTTC. This encodes CASSQDLGANVLTF.

The rearrangement uses TRBV5-4 and TRBJ2-1; TRBD2 matches at 10 bases. Looked up from germline, CDR1 is SGHNT and CDR2 is YYREEE (reference sequence). This CDR3 is 16 amino acids long. The junction had 12 bases not matched to a gene; V was cut back by 6 bases and J by 6 bases. The DNA of the CDR3 is TGTGCCAGCACCACTCCCCCCCTAGCGGGAGTCAATGAGCAGTTCTTC. As protein: CASTTPPLAGVNEQFF.

The chain employs TRBV28 and TRBJ2-7; the D gene is possibly TRBD2 (5 bases). This CDR3 spans 13 amino acids. CDR1 is MDHEN and CDR2 is SYDVKM in the germline V gene. V lost 2 bases and J lost 6, with 11 bases in between. The CDR3 is CASSLGGLLEQYF. The CDR3 DNA sequence: TGTGCCAGCAGTTTAGGAGGCCTCCTCGAGCAGTACTTC.

The chain recombines TRBV28 with TRBJ2-7; TRBD2 agrees at 7 bases. Germline V CDR1 and CDR2: MDHEN, SYDVKM. Germline trimming cut 3 bases from V and 2 bases from J; bases unmatched to any gene: 7. The CDR3 is 15 residues long. In DNA form, the CDR3 reads TGTGCCAGCAGTTTCCCGGGGGAGGGCACCTACGAGCAGTACTTC. Its translation is CASSFPGEGTYEQYF.

This clone was counted only a few times. This rearrangement joins TRBV7-2 to TRBJ1-5, with TRBD1 as a possible D gene (6 bases). Per germline, CDR1 SGHTA and CDR2 FQGNSA. The CDR3 totals 16 residues. With 5 bases removed from V and 4 bases from J, the gap between germline ends came to 18 bases. The CDR3 sequence is CASSRGGALGNQPQHF. The CDR3 coding sequence is TGTGCCAGCAGCCGGGGGGGGGCTTTAGGAAATCAGCCCCAGCATTTT.

The J gene is TRBJ2-7, the V gene TRBV2, with 13 bases fitting TRBD2. Unmatched junction bases numbered 6, after V lost 8 bases and J lost 2 bases. Germline loops: CDR1 SNHLY, CDR2 FYNNEI. CDR3 length: 15 amino acids. The CDR3 sequence is CASFGTSGEPYEQYF. CDR3 in DNA: TGTGCCAGCTTCGGGACTAGCGGGGAACCCTACGAGCAGTACTTC.

This chain connects TRBV18 to TRBJ2-1; the D is unclear. The CDR3 has 12 residues. Looked up from germline, CDR1 is KGHSH and CDR2 is LQKENI. V shed 1 base and J shed 9 bases, with 7 bases lying between them. DNA for the CDR3: TGTGCCAGCTCACCACAACAATCTGAGCAGTTCTTC. This gives the protein CASSPQQSEQFF.

V and J are TRBV4-1 and TRBJ2-3, with 13 bases that match TRBD2. This CDR3 contains 16 residues. The J segment lost 8 bases and the V segment lost 4 bases, leaving 9 bases of the junction unmatched. Germline V gene data show CDR1 as MGHRA and CDR2 as YSYEKL. This CDR3 is CASSPKGTSGIPTQYF. The CDR3 DNA reads TGCGCCAGCAGCCCAAAAGGGACTAGCGGGATTCCTACGCAGTATTTT.

This chain links TRBV28 with TRBJ2-1; 11 positions agree with TRBD2. This CDR3 is 16 amino acids long. Germline CDR1 reads MDHEN; CDR2 reads SYDVKM. J was trimmed by 3 bases and V by 1 base; bases with no gene match: 2. CDR3 nucleotides: TGTGCCAGCAGTTTATTGACTAGCGGGAACTACAATGAGCAGTTCTTC. Its translation is CASSLLTSGNYNEQFF.

The chain recombines TRBV3-1 (or the pseudogene TRBV3-2) with TRBJ2-7; D may be TRBD2 (5 bases). CDR1 LGHDT and CDR2 YNNKEL come from the germline V gene (reference sequence). The CDR3 length is 14 residues. V was shortened by 1 base and J by 3 bases, with 10 bases between the two germline ends. The CDR3 nucleotides are TGTGCCAGCAGCCAAGGGCCGAGCGGCTACGAGCAGTACTTC. This encodes CASSQGPSGYEQYF.

V gene TRBV6-2 or TRBV6-3 combines with J gene TRBJ1-2; D not certain. This CDR3 is built from 13 residues. Trimming removed 4 bases at V and 4 bases at J, with 10 bases between. Germline V CDR1 and CDR2: MNHEY, SVGEGT. Written as DNA, the CDR3 is TGTGCCAGCAGTTCCCCAGGTTCCTATGGCTACACCTTC. This codes for CASSSPGSYGYTF.

This chain uses TRBV28 with TRBJ2-2; D might be TRBD2 (5 bases). The CDR3 runs 16 residues. Deletions cut 2 bases from V and 3 bases from J, with 13 bases between. The germline V gene has CDR1 MDHEN and CDR2 SYDVKM. The CDR3 bases are TGTGCCAGCAGTTTAATCCTCGGGGTATACACCGGGGAGCTGTTTTTT. It is translated as CASSLILGVYTGELFF.

The V call is TRBV5-1, the J call TRBJ2-4; 7 bases match TRBD1. The CDR3 length is 14 residues. Germline CDR1 SGHRS, CDR2 YFSETQ. The trim removed 0 bases at V and 4 bases at J, leaving 1 base unmatched. DNA for the CDR3: TGCGCCAGCAGCTTGGGGGACAGAAAAAACATTCAGTACTTC. Translating gives CASSLGDRKNIQYF. The entire variable domain, with the rest obtained from reference TRBV5-1 and TRBJ2-4, is as follows: KAGVTQTPRYLIKTRGQQVTLSCSPISGHRSVSWYQQTPGQGLQFLFEYFSETQRNKGNFPGRFSGRQFSNSRSEMNVSTLELGDSALYLCASSLGDRKNIQYFGAGTRLSVL.

The chain carries TRBV10-3 and TRBJ2-2, with 7 bases that match TRBD2. Unmatched junction bases numbered 4, after V lost 11 bases and J lost 4 bases. The germline gives CDR1 ENHRY, CDR2 SYGVKD. The CDR3 consists of 12 residues. The CDR3 reads CAVRTSTGELFF. CDR3 nucleotides: TGTGCCGTGCGGACTAGCACCGGGGAGCTGTTTTTT.

This chain links TRBV5-1 with TRBJ1-3; D may be TRBD1 (6 bases). Looked up from germline, CDR1 is SGHRS and CDR2 is YFSETQ. CDR3 length: 17 amino acids. V lost 3 bases and J lost 2, with 18 bases in between. CDR3 region: CASSSQGLIVPGNTIYF. CDR3 nucleotide sequence: TGCGCCAGCAGCTCCCAGGGGTTAATAGTTCCTGGAAACACCATATATTTT.